These 19 T cell receptor beta chains originate from one sample sequenced in a study of OX40 agonist ivuxolimab in advanced cancers. Assay used: immunoSEQ multiplex PCR; TCRdb lists only in-frame clones, some missing. This table has about 70,000 clones, roughly 80% appearing once. This material consisted of CD4+ or CD8+ T cells sorted from blood, taken in a trial of the OX40 agonist ivuxolimab. These receptors originate from an adult with an advanced solid tumor such as melanoma, head and neck, liver or kidney cancer.

This chain connects TRBV5-1 to TRBJ2-3; D is ambiguous. The CDR3 sequence is 11 residues long. Per the germline V gene, CDR1 is SGHRS and CDR2 is YFSETQ. V lost 5 bases, J lost 3 bases, and 4 bases lay in between. This chain's CDR3 is CASSSTDTQYF. CDR3 nucleotides: TGCGCCAGCAGTTCGACAGATACGCAGTATTTT.

The chain recombines TRBV5-1 with TRBJ2-1; the D gene is possibly TRBD1 (6 bases). CDR1 SGHRS and CDR2 YFSETQ come from the germline V gene. This CDR3 region has 15 residues. V was pared by 4 bases and J by 3 bases, with 14 bases between. The DNA of the CDR3 is TGCGCCAGCAGCCAGGGTGGGGGCAACTACAATGAGCAGTTCTTC. Its translation: CASSQGGGNYNEQFF. Full variable domain (rest looked up from reference TRBV5-1 and TRBJ2-1): KAGVTQTPRYLIKTRGQQVTLSCSPISGHRSVSWYQQTPGQGLQFLFEYFSETQRNKGNFPGRFSGRQFSNSRSEMNVSTLELGDSALYLCASSQGGGNYNEQFFGPGTRLTVL.

Worth noting for this clone: A much larger clone differs from this one at a single base, so this may be a read error. V gene TRBV7-6 combines with J gene TRBJ2-5; D gene ambiguous. This CDR3 region has 12 residues. CDR1 SGHVS and CDR2 FNYEAQ come from the germline V gene. V was pared by 3 bases and J by 1 base, with 3 bases between. Here the CDR3 DNA reads TGTGCCAGCAGCTTCGCCCAAGAGACCCAGTACTTC. It yields the protein CASSFAQETQYF.

The J gene is TRBJ2-3, the V gene TRBV7-3; 7 positions match TRBD1. Trimming removed 5 bases from V and 4 bases from J; junction bases left unmatched: 6. This CDR3 spans 14 amino acids. Germline CDR1 SGHTA, CDR2 FQGTGA. The CDR3 is CASSRDRAADTQYF. CDR3 sequence (DNA): TGTGCCAGCAGCCGCGACAGGGCCGCAGATACGCAGTATTTT.

This sequence joins TRBV13 and TRBJ1-1; D is uncertain. Germline CDR1 is PRHDT and CDR2 is FYEKMQ (reference sequence). Trimming removed 5 bases from V and 0 bases from J, with 19 bases in between. The CDR3 sequence is 17 residues long. The CDR3 DNA is TGTGCCAGCAGCCTCCAAGACATTGCCGGCATGAACACTGAAGCTTTCTTT. It codes for CASSLQDIAGMNTEAFF.

This sequence joins TRBV27 and TRBJ2-2, with 11 bases identical to TRBD1. The germline V gene encodes CDR1 MNHEY and CDR2 SMNVEV (reference sequence). V was pared by 4 bases and J by 7 bases, with 8 bases of the junction left unmatched. This CDR3 has 16 residues. The CDR3 coding sequence is TGTGCCAGCAGTTCCGGACAGGGGGCGCTTGACGGGGAGCTGTTTTTT. It yields the protein CASSSGQGALDGELFF.

The chain combines TRBV27 with TRBJ1-2, with 12 bases matching TRBD1. The V and J ends lost 1 base and 4 bases, in that order; junction bases with no gene match: 4. The CDR3 is 16 residues long. Looked up from germline, CDR1 is MNHEY and CDR2 is SMNVEV (reference sequence). The CDR3 reads CASSLLGTGGSYGYTF. CDR3 nucleotides: TGTGCCAGCAGTTTATTGGGGACAGGGGGCTCCTATGGCTACACCTTC.

The chain combines TRBV5-1 with TRBJ2-5; D is perhaps TRBD1 (6 bases). V was pared by 0 bases and J by 4 bases, with 10 bases between. CDR1 is SGHRS and CDR2 is YFSETQ in the germline V gene. The CDR3 length is 14 residues. This chain's CDR3 is CASSLAGARETQYF. For the CDR3, the DNA is TGCGCCAGCAGCTTGGCAGGGGCCCGAGAGACCCAGTACTTC.

V usage is TRBV5-5 and J usage is TRBJ1-2; 8 bases agree with TRBD1. V was pared by 1 base and J by 8 bases, with 10 bases of the junction left unmatched. The CDR3 length is 15 residues. The germline V gene encodes CDR1 SGHKS and CDR2 YYEKEE (reference sequence). The CDR3 loop is CASSLSLTGAIGYTF. The CDR3 DNA sequence: TGTGCCAGCAGCTTGTCCCTGACAGGGGCGATAGGCTACACCTTC.

The CDR3 sequence is CASSEGLQETQYF. In nucleotides, the CDR3 is TGCGCCAGCAGTGAGGGACTACAAGAGACCCAGTACTTC. This chain uses TRBV10-1 with TRBJ2-5, with TRBD2 as a possible D gene (6 bases). Trimming removed 2 bases from V and 2 bases from J, with 6 bases in between. Germline V lookup: CDR1 WNHNN, CDR2 SYGVQD (reference sequence). The length of the CDR3 is 13 residues.

This sequence joins TRBV4-3 and TRBJ2-7; tentative D call: TRBD2 (6 bases). V lost 4 bases to trimming and J lost 4 bases, with 11 bases between them. CDR1 and CDR2 from the germline V gene are LGHNA and YSLEER. This CDR3 comprises 13 residues. The CDR3 here is CASSPSRGYEQYF. The DNA of the CDR3 is TGCGCCAGCAGCCCCTCGCGGGGTTACGAGCAGTACTTC.

The V call is TRBV19, the J call TRBJ2-2, with D unresolved. V lost 7 bases, J lost 6 bases, and 9 bases lay in between. CDR1 is LNHDA, CDR2 SQIVND, per germline (reference sequence). The CDR3 contains 12 residues. The CDR3 here is CASNAAPGELFF. The CDR3 DNA is TGTGCCAGTAACGCCGCCCCCGGGGAGCTGTTTTTT.

This clone has a handful of counts. Within the sample, other DNA sequences also encode this same CDR3. The chain links TRBV18 to TRBJ1-2; 9 bases are shared with TRBD1. CDR1 KGHSH and CDR2 LQKENI come from the germline V gene. CDR3 size: 15 residues. Germline trimming cut 3 bases from V and 1 base from J; bases unmatched to any gene: 3. The CDR3 nucleotides are TGTGCCAGCTCACCGGACAGGGGAAATAACTATGGCTACACCTTC. As protein: CASSPDRGNNYGYTF.

This clone was observed a single time. This chain links TRBV7-2 with TRBJ2-7; D gene ambiguous. Germline CDR1 and CDR2: SGHTA and FQGNSA. This CDR3 is built from 13 residues. V lost 5 bases, J lost 2 bases, and 10 bases lay in between. The CDR3 protein is CASSRGRTYEQYV. The CDR3 region has the DNA TGTGCCAGCAGCCGCGGACGGACCTACGAGCAGTACGTC.

The V gene is TRBV2, the J gene TRBJ2-1, with D possibly TRBD2 on 6 matching bases. Germline V gene sequence: CDR1 SNHLY, CDR2 FYNNEI. This CDR3 comprises 16 residues. With 5 bases removed from V and 7 bases from J, the gap between germline ends came to 21 bases. CDR3 sequence: CASSQTTSNSKNEQFF. The DNA of the CDR3 is TGTGCCAGCAGTCAGACCACTAGCAATAGTAAAAATGAGCAGTTCTTC.

The V gene is TRBV7-9, the J gene TRBJ1-1, with TRBD1 as a possible D gene (6 bases). This CDR3 region has 14 residues. CDR1 is SEHNR, CDR2 FQNEAQ, per germline (reference sequence). V was trimmed by 5 bases and J by 5 bases, leaving 15 bases between them. This CDR3 is CASSPLDSSTEAFF. The CDR3 region has the DNA TGTGCCAGCAGCCCCCTGGACAGCTCGACTGAAGCTTTCTTT. Combining the CDR3 with reference TRBV7-9 and TRBJ1-1 gives the whole variable domain DTGVSQNPRHKITKRGQNVTFRCDPISEHNRLYWYRQTLGQGPEFLTYFQNEAQLEKSRLLSDRFSAERPKGSFSTLEIQRTEQGDSAMYLCASSPLDSSTEAFFGQGTRLTVV.

The rearrangement uses TRBV30 and TRBJ2-5; D is perhaps TRBD2 (5 bases). The length of the CDR3 is 14 residues. Germline V lookup: CDR1 GTSNPN, CDR2 SVGIG (reference sequence). Trimming pared 3 bases from V and 3 bases from J, leaving 14 bases between. CDR3 in amino acids: CAWSPYTREETQYF. The CDR3, as DNA: TGTGCCTGGAGCCCATATACTAGGGAAGAGACCCAGTACTTC.

The chain combines TRBV28 with TRBJ2-5; TRBD2 aligns across 10 bases. The J segment lost 6 bases and the V segment lost 5 bases, leaving 15 bases of the junction unmatched. The CDR3 runs 17 residues. The germline gives CDR1 MDHEN, CDR2 SYDVKM. For the CDR3, the DNA is TGTGCCAGCAGTGTGAAGGAGGCTAGCGGGAGTCGCAAGACCCAGTACTTC. As protein: CASSVKEASGSRKTQYF.

This chain connects TRBV7-9 to TRBJ2-2, with D possibly TRBD1 on 6 matching bases. V was clipped by 5 bases and J by 6 bases, with 19 bases between them. Per germline, CDR1 SEHNR and CDR2 FQNEAQ (reference sequence). The CDR3 has 16 amino acids. CDR3 in amino acids: CASSDRTPGAAGELFF. CDR3 coding DNA: TGTGCCAGCAGCGATCGGACGCCAGGGGCGGCCGGGGAGCTGTTTTTT.